This T cell receptor beta chain was documented in a study of PD-1 blockade in classical Hodgkin lymphoma (TCRdb year 2020). For context, the study as a whole: Nivolumab dosing was 3 mg/kg intravenously every 2 weeks, continuing until either disease progression or unacceptable toxicity. A peripheral blood immune signature of response to PD-1 blockade in classical Hodgkin lymphoma was defined using TCR beta sequencing and CyTOF. Overall results and qualifications from the work: CD4+ but not CD8+ TCR diversity rose significantly by C4D1 (p=0.0027 vs p=0.16), most apparent in complete responders (p=0.02). The study was restricted to a single clinical trial cohort, and the causes of repertoire differences, possibly disease activity or prior therapy, were left undefined. Baseline TCR diversity was reported as lower in newly diagnosed patients than in healthy donors, and lower still in relapsed/refractory patients. Trial patients achieving complete response had baseline diversity similar to newly diagnosed patients, whereas partial responders and progressors had significantly lower diversity. Lower diversity was observed in patients in whom nivolumab was started less than 1 year after ASCT, and these patients were excluded from later analyses so that confounding by immune reconstitution would be avoided.

This specimen's time point label, interpreted: cycle 2 day 1 (C2D1) of nivolumab. Relapse after autologous stem cell transplantation had occurred in all trial patients, and cohorts A, B and C were distinguished by prior brentuximab vedotin exposure. The trial cohort was composed of roughly 60 patients with relapsed/refractory classical Hodgkin lymphoma, for whom complete response, partial response or progressive disease was recorded as best overall response. Trial patients were treated with single-agent nivolumab in the multi-cohort phase II CheckMate 205 trial. Best overall response was determined by an independent review committee according to the 2007 International Working Group response criteria. Trial PBMCs were collected just before the start of nivolumab (C1D1) and during therapy at cycle 2 day 1 and cycle 4 day 1. Peripheral blood was collected in 8 mL Vacutainer Cell Preparation Tubes, from which PBMCs were isolated by centrifugation and then cryopreserved.

Genomic DNA was isolated using the Qiagen DNeasy kit from unsorted PBMCs as well as from negatively selected CD4+ and CD8+ fractions. Amplification of TCR beta CDR3 regions was done by immunoSEQ multiplex PCR with primers that anneal to V and J segments. A synthetic immune receptor repertoire was used to minimize amplification bias, and remaining bias was computationally removed after sequencing. The paper's processing steps were these. Custom Python scripts were used to quantify repertoire diversity as the Shannon entropy index. Unsorted, CD4+ and CD8+ repertoires were analyzed separately, except for combined analyses in which CD4+ and CD8+ sequences were merged in silico. A clone counted as expanded when the clone's frequency after treatment rose at least 2-fold relative to C1D1, and clones undetected at baseline were given a pseudocount of 0.5. Singleton clones were defined as clones with 0 or 1 copy at C1D1, and non-singleton clones were defined as clones with 2 or more copies. Clones expanded in unsorted samples were assigned a CD4+, CD8+ or unknown annotation through matching of protein sequences in sorted samples from the same patient. Wilcoxon tests on paired samples were used to test diversity changes from C1D1 to C4D1. The clones in this table, taken by TCRdb from immuneACCESS, are in-frame only. Not every clone is retained; where verified, under half of the shortfall comes from an unresolved V gene, and the cause of the rest is unknown. V, J and clone size are those of that table, while D and trimming were read from the DNA. The table for this sample lists roughly 14,000 clones; 60% to 80% of them were counted only once. About 25% of the sample rests with the top ten.

Measured from the cysteine to the phenylalanine, the CDR3 is 17 residues long. Solely the CDR3 DNA is kept, with 51 bases framed from the first base. In the case of this clone: This clone's antigen is unknown. No much larger clone is present one base from it, and per-base qualities are unavailable.

This sequence was found in a human donor with classical Hodgkin lymphoma. The sequencing here drew on peripheral blood mononuclear cells (PBMCs), taken before the second cycle of nivolumab. The chain uses TRBV21-1 and TRBJ2-2; TRBD1 reflects the table's D call only, with no check against the DNA. TRBV21-1 represents a pseudogene. The DNA sequence reads TGTGCCAGCAGCAAAGAGCCCCGGACAGGGAGCACCGGGGAGCTGTTTTTT. The translation is CASSKEPRTGSTGELFF.